The next 10 T cell receptor beta chains were all read from a single sample in a study of T cells in Graves' hyperthyroidism and ophthalmopathy. Amplified regions were TCR beta CDR3 sequences from RNA transcripts. Initially, a first-round RT-PCR of the TCR CDR3 employed the HTBI primer set. Using its own MiXCR run on the multiplex PCR reads, TCRdb lists one record per CDR3 protein. The sample has approximately 570,000 distinct CDR3 sequences; 20% are singletons. The sample was blood. The receptors were sampled from a man aged 35-49 years with Graves' ophthalmopathy.

This clonotype was observed a handful of times. This rearrangement joins TRBV28 to TRBJ2-1, with D perhaps matching TRBD1 (5 bases). CDR3 length: 14 residues. The germline V gene encodes CDR1 MDHEN and CDR2 SYDVKM. DNA of the CDR3: TGTGCGTTTATCAGGGCTCCCTCCTACAATGAGCAGTTCTTC. Amino acid sequence: CAFIRAPSYNEQFF.

This clonotype showed up just a few times. The genes are TRBV5-5 and TRBJ2-1; 11 nucleotides agree with TRBD2. The CDR3 length is 13 residues. The trim removed 4 bases at V and 6 bases at J, leaving 0 bases unmatched. CDR1 and CDR2 (germline): SGHKS, YYEKEE (reference sequence). This chain's CDR3 is CASSTSGSNEQFF. The CDR3 coding sequence is TGTGCCAGCAGCACTAGCGGGAGCAATGAGCAGTTCTTC.

Note on this clonotype: This may be a read error: a much more frequent sequence differs by one nucleotide. The chain recombines TRBV2 with TRBJ2-7; the D gene is possibly TRBD2 (5 bases). Germline CDR1 reads SNHLY; CDR2 reads FYNNEI. V lost 6 bases, J lost 4 bases, and 19 bases lay in between. This CDR3 is 15 amino acids long. The CDR3 DNA reads TGTGCCAGCAGCGACCCCAGGACTCCCCCGTACGAGCAGTACTTC. Amino acid sequence: CASSDPRTPPYEQYF.

J is TRBJ1-2 and V is TRBV5-1, with TRBD1 matching over 7 bases. This CDR3 is 21 amino acids long. Germline V gene data show CDR1 as SGHRS and CDR2 as YFSETQ. V trimming: 0 bases; J trimming: 0 bases; junction bases outside the gene matches: 20. The CDR3 loop is CASSLVPGTATKGAPNYGYTF. The CDR3 DNA reads TGCGCCAGCAGCTTGGTACCCGGGACAGCTACTAAGGGTGCTCCTAACTATGGCTACACCTTC.

The chain is built from TRBV3-1 and TRBJ2-5, with unresolved D. Germline CDR1 reads LGHDT; CDR2 reads YNNKEL (reference sequence). V gave up 4 bases and J gave up 1 base, with 13 bases separating them. This CDR3 comprises 15 residues. The CDR3 bases are TGTGCCAGCAGCCGCGAAGGGAACAGCCAAGAGACCCAGTACTTC. It translates to CASSREGNSQETQYF.

This sequence joins TRBV5-1 and TRBJ1-1, with 7 bases identical to TRBD1. CDR3 length: 12 residues. The germline V gene encodes CDR1 SGHRS and CDR2 YFSETQ. V was clipped by 6 bases and J by 7 bases; unmatched bases: 6. CDR3 DNA sequence: TGCGCCAGCAACTCTGGGACAGATGAAGCTTTCTTT. It is translated as CASNSGTDEAFF.

This clonotype was seen ten or more times. The chain links TRBV7-3 to TRBJ1-1, with D unresolved. Per the germline V gene, CDR1 is SGHTA and CDR2 is FQGTGA. V lost 5 bases and J lost 2, with 9 bases in between. The CDR3 has 13 amino acids. The CDR3 DNA reads TGTGCCAGCAGCGGGCAGATTAACACTGAAGCTTTCTTT. Residues: CASSGQINTEAFF.

The rearrangement joins TRBV19 to TRBJ2-1; maybe TRBD2 (6 bases). The CDR3 runs 15 residues. Trimming removed 4 bases at V and 0 bases at J, with 10 bases between. Germline CDR1 LNHDA, CDR2 SQIVND (reference sequence). The CDR3 coding sequence is TGTGCCAGTAGTAAAGGGAGGAACTCCTACAATGAGCAGTTCTTC. It encodes CASSKGRNSYNEQFF.

This sequence joins TRBV20-1 and TRBJ2-1; unclear D gene. This CDR3 comprises 12 residues. Germline V gene lookup returns CDR1 DFQATT and CDR2 SNEGSKA (reference sequence). The V end lost 1 base, the J end lost 6 bases, and 7 bases lay between the germline ends. CDR3 bases: TGCAGTGCTAGAGTCTACCCCAATGAGCAGTTCTTC. This encodes CSARVYPNEQFF.

This clonotype appeared once. The rearrangement uses TRBV7-2 and TRBJ2-7; perhaps TRBD2 as D (6 bases). Trimming took 5 bases from V and 1 from J, leaving 21 bases between them. Germline V gene sequence: CDR1 SGHTA, CDR2 FQGNSA. This CDR3 spans 17 amino acids. The CDR3 DNA reads TGTGCCAGCAGCAAAGGAGGGTCAGGAAGGCCTTCCTACGAGCAGTACTTC. The encoded protein is CASSKGGSGRPSYEQYF.